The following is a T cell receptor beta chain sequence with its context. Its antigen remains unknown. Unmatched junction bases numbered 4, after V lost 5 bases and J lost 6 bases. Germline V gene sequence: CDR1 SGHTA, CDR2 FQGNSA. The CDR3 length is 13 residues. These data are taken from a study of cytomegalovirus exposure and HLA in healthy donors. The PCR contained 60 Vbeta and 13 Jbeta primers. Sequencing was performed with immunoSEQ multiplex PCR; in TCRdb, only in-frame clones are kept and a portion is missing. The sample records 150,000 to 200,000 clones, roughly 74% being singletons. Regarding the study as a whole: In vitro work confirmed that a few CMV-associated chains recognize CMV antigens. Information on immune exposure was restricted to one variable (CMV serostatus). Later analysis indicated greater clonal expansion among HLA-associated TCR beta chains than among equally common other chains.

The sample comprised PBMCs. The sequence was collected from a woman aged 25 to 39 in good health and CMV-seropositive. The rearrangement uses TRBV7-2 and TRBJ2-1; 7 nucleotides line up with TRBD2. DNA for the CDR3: TGTGCCAGCAGCCTAGGGAGGGCCAATGAGCAGTTCTTC. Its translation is CASSLGRANEQFF.